Reported below is one TCR beta chain. The target antigen is unknown. Amplification of TCR alpha and beta CDR3 regions from RNA used iRepertoire nested multiplex PCR. TCRdb passed the multiplex PCR reads through MiXCR, listing each CDR3 protein once. The sample lists 300,000 to 450,000 distinct CDR3 sequences, 41% occurring once. The data belong to a study of glioma-infiltrating T cells. At the level of the study: WHO grade II oligodendrogliomas or astrocytomas, plus non-recurrent WHO grade IV glioblastomas, were sampled. Target coverage was roughly 4.5- to 11-fold for about a million blood T cells.

Whole-study findings and limits: Non-neoplastic patients had below-expected tissue-blood divergence, while all gliomas exceeded expectation. Only very few CDR3 sequences appeared in both tissue and blood.

Germline CDR1 and CDR2: MGHRA and YSYEKL. This CDR3 region has 15 residues. This receptor was identified in a human donor with low-grade glioma or glioblastoma, undergoing nonglioma brain surgery, or in good health (not recorded which). The chain has TRBV4-1 and TRBJ2-5, with TRBD2 identical over 14 bases. TRBJ2-1 explains the end of the DNA better; the J call may be wrong. The sequenced material came from glioma tissue, nonneoplastic brain tissue, or PBMCs (not recorded which). CDR3 nucleotide sequence: TGCGCCAGCAGTCTGGGACTAGCGGGAGACTATGAGCAGTTCTTC. It yields the protein CASSLGLAGDYEQFF.